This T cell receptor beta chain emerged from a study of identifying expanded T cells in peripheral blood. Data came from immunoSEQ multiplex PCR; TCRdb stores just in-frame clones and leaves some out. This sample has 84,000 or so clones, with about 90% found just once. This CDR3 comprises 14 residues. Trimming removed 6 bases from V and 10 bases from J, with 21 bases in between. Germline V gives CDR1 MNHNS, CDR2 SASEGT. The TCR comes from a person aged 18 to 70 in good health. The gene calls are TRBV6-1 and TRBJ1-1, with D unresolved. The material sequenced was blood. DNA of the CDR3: TGTGCCAGCAGAAGAGACGATGCGACATCTGTAGCTTTCTTT. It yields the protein CASRRDDATSVAFF.